The 23 T cell receptor beta chains below come from one sample, sequenced in a study of cytomegalovirus exposure and HLA in healthy donors (dated by TCRdb to the late 2010s). Library preparation used the immunoSEQ multiplex PCR assay. A mixture of 60 forward primers for TCR Vbeta segments and 13 reverse primers for TCR Jbeta segments was used in the multiplex PCR. In TCRdb, the immuneACCESS table is reduced to in-frame sequences with V and J assigned. These tables do not hold every clone; where another copy was compared, an unresolved V gene accounts for under half, and the others remain unexplained. Here the sample has 150,000 to 180,000 clones; roughly 72% occur a single time. The biggest ten clones account for roughly 2.2% of the sample. What was sequenced was PBMCs. Every receptor here comes from a man younger than 40 in good health and CMV-seronegative.

V is TRBV5-6 and J is TRBJ2-1; 7 bases are a match to TRBD1. V lost 1 base, J lost 3 bases, and 4 bases stayed unmatched. The CDR3 sequence is 15 residues long. From germline, CDR1 is SGHDT and CDR2 YYEEEE. The CDR3 DNA follows: TGTGCCAGCAGCTTGAAATGGGACAGCTACAATGAGCAGTTCTTC. Protein product: CASSLKWDSYNEQFF.

V usage is TRBV28 and J usage is TRBJ2-5; the match to TRBD1 covers 11 bases. This CDR3 region has 15 residues. V shed 4 bases, J shed 5 bases, and the junction held 6 bases outside the gene matches. Germline CDR1 and CDR2: MDHEN and SYDVKM. CDR3: CASSYTGTGGETQYF. The CDR3 nucleotides are TGTGCCAGCAGTTACACCGGGACAGGGGGGGAGACCCAGTACTTC.

The rearrangement joins TRBV14 to TRBJ2-1, with 8 bases aligning to TRBD2. The V gene's germline CDR1 is SGHDN and CDR2 FVKESK. The CDR3 is made up of 16 amino acids. J was trimmed by 1 base and V by 4 bases; bases with no gene match: 6. The CDR3 region is CASSPLTSGSYNEQFF. The CDR3 DNA is TGTGCCAGCAGCCCACTTACTAGCGGATCCTACAATGAGCAGTTCTTC.

V and J are TRBV27 and TRBJ2-7; 12 nucleotides line up with TRBD1. The V gene's germline CDR1 is MNHEY and CDR2 SMNVEV (reference sequence). CDR3 size: 14 residues. Germline trimming cut 6 bases from V and 5 bases from J; bases unmatched to any gene: 5. The CDR3: CASSGTGGIHEQYF. The DNA of the CDR3 is TGTGCCAGCAGCGGGACAGGGGGCATCCACGAGCAGTACTTC.

The rearrangement joins TRBV14 to TRBJ2-1; 8 nucleotides match TRBD1. J was trimmed by 8 bases and V by 5 bases; bases with no gene match: 2. The length of the CDR3 is 12 residues. The germline CDR1 and CDR2 sequences are SGHDN and FVKESK. CDR3 DNA: TGTGCCAGCAGCTACAGGGGGTATGAGCAGTTCTTC. Its protein is CASSYRGYEQFF.

J is TRBJ1-1 and V is TRBV6-1, with a tentative D call TRBD1 (5 bases). V lost 2 bases, J lost 10 bases, and 20 bases lay in between. The V gene's germline CDR1 is MNHNS and CDR2 SASEGT. The CDR3 is made up of 15 amino acids. The CDR3 loop is CASSERTGTKGGAFF. The CDR3 bases are TGTGCCAGCAGTGAAAGAACAGGCACGAAAGGCGGAGCTTTCTTT.

The CDR3 nucleotides read TGTGCCAGCAGTGACAGCTACGAGCAGTACTTC. Its protein product is CASSDSYEQYF. This chain uses TRBV6-1 with TRBJ2-7, with unresolved D. Germline V gives CDR1 MNHNS, CDR2 SASEGT. V dropped 3 bases and J dropped 3 bases, with 3 bases sitting between them. CDR3 length: 11 amino acids.

This sequence joins TRBV9 and TRBJ2-3, with TRBD1 matching 9 bases. The CDR3 contains 15 residues. The germline gives CDR1 SGDLS, CDR2 YYNGEE. Trimming took 4 bases from V and 2 from J; bases not matched to a gene: 5. DNA for the CDR3: TGTGCCAGCAGCACCACAGGGGGCCACACAGATACGCAGTATTTT. Its protein product is CASSTTGGHTDTQYF.

On this clone: This specimen includes other DNA sequences encoding the same CDR3. The chain joins TRBV28 to TRBJ2-7, with 7 bases that match TRBD1. V trimming: 5 bases; J trimming: 2 bases; junction bases outside the gene matches: 3. From germline, CDR1 is MDHEN and CDR2 SYDVKM. The CDR3 extends over 13 amino acids. CDR3 DNA sequence: TGTGCCAGCAGTCGACAGGGTACCTACGAGCAGTACTTC. It is translated as CASSRQGTYEQYF.

This clone occurred once. The chain has TRBV15 and TRBJ2-4; TRBD1 matches at 12 bases. Germline trimming cut 2 bases from V and 7 bases from J; bases unmatched to any gene: 6. This CDR3 is built from 16 residues. Looked up from germline, CDR1 is LNHNV and CDR2 is YYDKDF (reference sequence). In DNA, the CDR3 is TGTGCCACCAGCAGACGGGGACAGGGGGCAAGTAACATTCAGTACTTC. Protein sequence: CATSRRGQGASNIQYF.

J is TRBJ2-7 and V is TRBV7-8, with 9 bases identical to TRBD1. Germline V gene data show CDR1 as SGHVS and CDR2 as FQNEAQ. The CDR3 loop spans 15 amino acids. V dropped 1 base and J dropped 6; count of bases not matched to a gene: 7. The CDR3 spells CASSLDPGTGREQYF. The CDR3 region has the DNA TGTGCCAGCAGCTTAGACCCCGGGACAGGGCGCGAGCAGTACTTC.

The CDR3 sequence is CASSLSGGAYNEQFF. CDR3 in DNA: TGTGCCAGCAGCCTTAGCGGGGGAGCCTACAATGAGCAGTTCTTC. The rearrangement links TRBV9 to TRBJ2-1; 9 bases match TRBD2. After removal of 4 bases from V and 2 bases from J, the junction contained 4 bases not matched to a gene. In germline, CDR1 is SGDLS, CDR2 YYNGEE. The CDR3 totals 15 residues.

The gene calls are TRBV6-1 and TRBJ2-7, with TRBD1 as a possible D gene (5 bases). Germline V gene sequence: CDR1 MNHNS, CDR2 SASEGT. The CDR3 runs 12 residues. V was shortened by 5 bases and J by 4 bases, with 9 bases between the two germline ends. The chain's CDR3 is CASSQGLYEQYF. As DNA, the CDR3 is TGTGCCAGCAGTCAGGGCCTTTACGAGCAGTACTTC.

The table lists this clone with a few counts. V gene TRBV5-1 combines with J gene TRBJ2-1, with 13 bases matching TRBD2. The germline CDR1 and CDR2 sequences are SGHRS and YFSETQ. The trim removed 4 bases at V and 6 bases at J, leaving 7 bases unmatched. The CDR3 is made up of 16 amino acids. The chain's CDR3 is CASSAPGLAGRNEQFF. CDR3 nucleotide sequence: TGCGCCAGCAGCGCGCCGGGACTAGCGGGGCGCAATGAGCAGTTCTTC.

To note about this clone: The same CDR3 also results from other DNA sequences found in this sample. The rearrangement links TRBV4-2 to TRBJ2-7; 12 bases are a match to TRBD1. Per the germline V gene, CDR1 is LGHNA and CDR2 is YNFKEQ. CDR3 length: 15 residues. V shed 1 base and J 6 bases; nucleotides not matched to a gene: 4. The CDR3: CASSQGGTGGLEQYF. The DNA of the CDR3 is TGTGCCAGCAGCCAAGGAGGGACAGGGGGCCTCGAGCAGTACTTC.

This clone came up a few times. At one of its ends the junction is not consistent with the germline gene, which may arise from a read error. J is TRBJ2-7 and V is TRBV5-4; 8 positions agree with TRBD1. CDR1 and CDR2 (germline): SGHNT, YYREEE (reference sequence). CDR3 length equals 15 residues. The CDR3 here is CASSLFSGSGQALFF. In DNA, the CDR3 is TGTGCCAGCAGCTTGTTCTCGGGGTCGGGACAGGCCCTTTTCTTC.

The chain uses TRBV5-6 and TRBJ1-1; 11 positions match TRBD1. The CDR3 extends over 16 amino acids. CDR1 is SGHDT, CDR2 YYEEEE, per germline. Germline trimming cut 4 bases from V and 9 bases from J; bases unmatched to any gene: 14. CDR3 region: CASSMGTGGPPYKAFF. CDR3 nucleotide sequence: TGTGCCAGCAGCATGGGGACAGGGGGACCGCCTTACAAAGCTTTCTTT. Full variable domain (missing parts from reference TRBV5-6 and TRBJ1-1): DAGVTQSPTHLIKTRGQQVTLRCSPKSGHDTVSWYQQALGQGPQFIFQYYEEEERQRGNFPDRFSGHQFPNYSSELNVNALLLGDSALYLCASSMGTGGPPYKAFFGQGTRLTVV.

J is TRBJ2-1 and V is TRBV7-9; 10 nucleotides match TRBD2. Germline assignment: CDR1 SEHNR and CDR2 FQNEAQ (reference sequence). The CDR3 extends over 16 amino acids. V was clipped by 1 base and J by 3 bases; unmatched bases: 3. The CDR3 region is CASSLVAGGIYNEQFF. CDR3 bases: TGTGCCAGCAGCTTAGTAGCGGGGGGTATCTACAATGAGCAGTTCTTC.

This rearrangement joins TRBV6-5 to TRBJ1-5; the match to TRBD1 covers 10 bases. Per germline, CDR1 MNHEY and CDR2 SVGAGI. This CDR3 has 14 amino acids. V lost 5 bases and J lost 10; bases outside the gene matches: 8. CDR3 residues: CASSPGQGLRPQHF. For the CDR3, the DNA is TGTGCCAGCAGTCCGGGACAGGGGTTGCGACCCCAGCATTTT.

V is TRBV29-1 and J is TRBJ2-5; TRBD1 matches at 8 bases. The last part of the DNA fits TRBJ2-7 better; the J call may be wrong. Per germline, CDR1 SQVTM and CDR2 ANQGSEA. This CDR3 is 12 amino acids long. The CDR3 coding sequence is TGCAGCGTGTTGGACAGGGTCTACGAGCAGTACTTC. It encodes CSVLDRVYEQYF.

This chain joins TRBV7-2 and TRBJ1-1; 7 bases map to TRBD1. V dropped 4 bases and J dropped 3; count of bases not matched to a gene: 2. Germline V lookup: CDR1 SGHTA, CDR2 FQGNSA. The CDR3 totals 13 residues. This CDR3 reads CASSWDSYTEAFF. For the CDR3, the DNA is TGTGCCAGCAGCTGGGACAGCTACACTGAAGCTTTCTTT.

Points on this clone: A junction boundary mismatches the germline segment, possibly from a read error. The chain uses TRBV28 and TRBJ1-1; D is ambiguous. The CDR3 extends over 14 amino acids. CDR1 is MDHEN and CDR2 is SYDVKM in the germline V gene. CDR3 nucleotide sequence: TGTGCCAGCAGCCCCCCTCGGGATTGGACTGAAGCTCTCTTT. Its translation: CASSPPRDWTEALF.

The V gene is TRBV7-6, the J gene TRBJ1-4, with unresolved D. The CDR3 consists of 12 residues. In germline, CDR1 is SGHVS, CDR2 FNYEAQ. Trimming took off 2 bases at V and 8 bases at J, with 6 bases between the two ends. The CDR3 sequence is CASSLHGEKLFF. The CDR3 region has the DNA TGTGCCAGCAGCTTACACGGGGAAAAACTGTTTTTT. Together with reference TRBV7-6 and TRBJ1-4, the CDR3 gives the full variable domain: GAGVSQSPRYKVTKRGQDVALRCDPISGHVSLYWYRQALGQGPEFLTYFNYEAQQDKSGLPNDRFSAERPEGSISTLTIQRTEQRDSAMYRCASSLHGEKLFFGSGTQLSVL.